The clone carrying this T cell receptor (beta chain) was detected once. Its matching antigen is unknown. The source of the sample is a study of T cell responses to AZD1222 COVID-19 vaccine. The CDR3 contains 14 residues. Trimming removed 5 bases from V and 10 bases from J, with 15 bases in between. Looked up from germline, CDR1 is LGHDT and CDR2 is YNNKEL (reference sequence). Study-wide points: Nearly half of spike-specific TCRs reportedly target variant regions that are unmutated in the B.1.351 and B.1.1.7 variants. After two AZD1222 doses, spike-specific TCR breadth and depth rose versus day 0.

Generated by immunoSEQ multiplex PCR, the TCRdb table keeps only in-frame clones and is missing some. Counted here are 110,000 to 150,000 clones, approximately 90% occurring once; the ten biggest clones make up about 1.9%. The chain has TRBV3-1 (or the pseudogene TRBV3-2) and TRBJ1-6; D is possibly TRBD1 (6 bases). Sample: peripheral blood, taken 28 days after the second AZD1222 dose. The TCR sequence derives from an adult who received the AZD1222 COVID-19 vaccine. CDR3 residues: CASSRAGVFSPLHF. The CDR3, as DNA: TGTGCCAGCAGCAGGGCAGGGGTTTTCTCACCCCTCCACTTT.